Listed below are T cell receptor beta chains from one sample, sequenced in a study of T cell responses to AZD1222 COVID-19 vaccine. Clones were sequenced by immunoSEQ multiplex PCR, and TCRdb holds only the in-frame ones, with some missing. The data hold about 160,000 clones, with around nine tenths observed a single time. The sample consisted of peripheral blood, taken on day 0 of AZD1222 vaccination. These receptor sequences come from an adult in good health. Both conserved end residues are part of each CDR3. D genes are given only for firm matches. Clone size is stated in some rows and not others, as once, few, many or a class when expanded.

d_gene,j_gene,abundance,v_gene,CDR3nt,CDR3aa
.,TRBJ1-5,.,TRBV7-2,TGTGCCAGCAGCCTTCCGGGGGATAGCAATCAGCCCCAGCATTTT,CASSLPGDSNQPQHF
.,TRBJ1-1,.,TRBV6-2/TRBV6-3,TGTGCCAGCAGTTACGCCAACAGTAAGAACACTGAAGCTTTCTTT,CASSYANSKNTEAFF
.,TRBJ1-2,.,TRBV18,TGTGCCAGCTCACCCATGCGTGGGGGGCATCACTATGGCTACACCTTC,CASSPMRGGHHYGYTF
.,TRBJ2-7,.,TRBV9,TGTGCCAGCAGTCTAGGACCTTCCTACGAGCAGTACTTC,CASSLGPSYEQYF
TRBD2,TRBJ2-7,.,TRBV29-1,TGCAGCGTTGAAGATCGGCGGGGGAACTCCTACGAGCAGTACTTC,CSVEDRRGNSYEQYF
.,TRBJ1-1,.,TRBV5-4,TGTGCCAGCAGCTACGACAGGAACACTGAAGCTTTCTTT,CASSYDRNTEAFF
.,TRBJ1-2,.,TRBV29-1,TGCAGCGTCGATGACCGTTACTACACCTTC,CSVDDRYYTF
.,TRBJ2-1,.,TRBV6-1,TGTGCCAGCAGTGAAGCGTTACTGGGGGCCTATGAGCAGTTCTTC,CASSEALLGAYEQFF
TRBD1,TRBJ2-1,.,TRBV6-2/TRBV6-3,TGTGCCAGCAGTCGGACAGGGGGATGGCTTGAGCAGTTCTTC,CASSRTGGWLEQFF
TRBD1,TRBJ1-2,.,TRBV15,TGTGCCACCAGCATCAAATCCGGGACAGGGGAAGGCTACACCTTC,CATSIKSGTGEGYTF
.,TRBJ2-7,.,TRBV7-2,TGTGCCAGCAGCACGGGTGGCTCCTACGAGCAGTACTTC,CASSTGGSYEQYF
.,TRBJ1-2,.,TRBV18,TGTGCCAGTACACAGGACTATGGCTACACCTTC,CASTQDYGYTF
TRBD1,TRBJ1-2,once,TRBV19,TGTGCCAGTAGTAGAACGGGACAGTTCTTCTATGGCTACACCTTC,CASSRTGQFFYGYTF
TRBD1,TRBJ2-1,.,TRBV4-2,TGTGCCAGCAGCCAAGAGGGACAGGAGTACAATGAGCAGTTCTTC,CASSQEGQEYNEQFF